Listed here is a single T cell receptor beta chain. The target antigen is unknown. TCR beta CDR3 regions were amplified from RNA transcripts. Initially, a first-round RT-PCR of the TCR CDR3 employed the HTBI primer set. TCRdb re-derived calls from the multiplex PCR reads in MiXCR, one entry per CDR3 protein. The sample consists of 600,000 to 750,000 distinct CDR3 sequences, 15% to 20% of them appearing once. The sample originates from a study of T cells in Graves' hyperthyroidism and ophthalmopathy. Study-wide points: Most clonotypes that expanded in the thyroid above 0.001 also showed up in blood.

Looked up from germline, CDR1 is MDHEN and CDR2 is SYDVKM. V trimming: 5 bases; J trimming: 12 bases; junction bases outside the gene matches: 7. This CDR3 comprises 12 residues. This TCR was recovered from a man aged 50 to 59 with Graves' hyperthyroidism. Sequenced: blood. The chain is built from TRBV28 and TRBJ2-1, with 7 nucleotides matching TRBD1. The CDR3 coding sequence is TGTGCCAGCAGTGCCGACAGGGAATGGCAGTTCTTC. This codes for CASSADREWQFF.